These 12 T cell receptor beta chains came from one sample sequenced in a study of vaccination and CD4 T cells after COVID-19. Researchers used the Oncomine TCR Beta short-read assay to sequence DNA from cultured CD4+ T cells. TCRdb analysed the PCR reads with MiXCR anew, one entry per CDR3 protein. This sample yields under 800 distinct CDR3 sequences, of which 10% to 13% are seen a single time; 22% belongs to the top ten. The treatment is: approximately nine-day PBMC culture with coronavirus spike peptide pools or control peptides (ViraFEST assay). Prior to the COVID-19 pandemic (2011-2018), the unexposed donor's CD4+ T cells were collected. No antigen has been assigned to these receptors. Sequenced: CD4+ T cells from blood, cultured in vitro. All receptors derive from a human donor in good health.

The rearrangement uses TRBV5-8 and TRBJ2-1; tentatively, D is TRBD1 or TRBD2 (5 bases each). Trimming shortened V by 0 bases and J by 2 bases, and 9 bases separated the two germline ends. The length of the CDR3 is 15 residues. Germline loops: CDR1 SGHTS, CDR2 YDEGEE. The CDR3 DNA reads TGTGCCAGCAGCTTGGGTTTGGGACCCTACAATGAGCAGTTCTTC. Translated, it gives CASSLGLGPYNEQFF.

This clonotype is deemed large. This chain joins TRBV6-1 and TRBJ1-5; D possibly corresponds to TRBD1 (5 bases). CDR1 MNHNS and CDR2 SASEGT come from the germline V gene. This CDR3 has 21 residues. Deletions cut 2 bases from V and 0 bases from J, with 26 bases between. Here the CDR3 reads CASSEQPGGAAFRYSNQPQHF. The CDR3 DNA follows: TGTGCCAGCAGTGAACAGCCCGGGGGAGCCGCATTTCGTTATAGCAATCAGCCCCAGCATTTT.

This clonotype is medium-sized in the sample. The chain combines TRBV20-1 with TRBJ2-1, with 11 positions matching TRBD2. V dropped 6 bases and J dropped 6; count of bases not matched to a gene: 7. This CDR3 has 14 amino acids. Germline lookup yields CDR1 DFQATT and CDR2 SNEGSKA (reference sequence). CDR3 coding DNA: TGCAGTGCCCACACTAGCGGGAGCGTCAATGAGCAGTTCTTC. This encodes CSAHTSGSVNEQFF.

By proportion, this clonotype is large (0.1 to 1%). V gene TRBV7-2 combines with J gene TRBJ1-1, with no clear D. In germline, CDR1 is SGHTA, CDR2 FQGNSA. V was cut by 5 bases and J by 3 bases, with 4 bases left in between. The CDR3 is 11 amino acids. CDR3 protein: CASSPYTEAFF. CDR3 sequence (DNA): TGTGCCAGCAGCCCCTACACTGAAGCTTTCTTT.

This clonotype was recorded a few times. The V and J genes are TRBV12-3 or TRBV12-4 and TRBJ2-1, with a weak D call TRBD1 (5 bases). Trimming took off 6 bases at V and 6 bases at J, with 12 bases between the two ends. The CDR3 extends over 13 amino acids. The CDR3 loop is CASRHGHPNEQFF. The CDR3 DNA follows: TGTGCCAGCAGACACGGACATCCCAATGAGCAGTTCTTC.

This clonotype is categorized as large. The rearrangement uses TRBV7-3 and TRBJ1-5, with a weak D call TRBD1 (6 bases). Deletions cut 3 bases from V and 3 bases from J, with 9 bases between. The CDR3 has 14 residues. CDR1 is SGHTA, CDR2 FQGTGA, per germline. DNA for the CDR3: TGTGCCAGCAGCTTGTCAGGGGACAATCAGCCCCAGCATTTT. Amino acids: CASSLSGDNQPQHF. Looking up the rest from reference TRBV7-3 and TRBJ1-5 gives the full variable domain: GAGVSQTPSNKVTEKGKYVELRCDPISGHTALYWYRQSLGQGPEFLIYFQGTGAADDSGLPNDRFFAVRPEGSVSTLKIQRTERGDSAVYLCASSLSGDNQPQHFGDGTRLSIL.

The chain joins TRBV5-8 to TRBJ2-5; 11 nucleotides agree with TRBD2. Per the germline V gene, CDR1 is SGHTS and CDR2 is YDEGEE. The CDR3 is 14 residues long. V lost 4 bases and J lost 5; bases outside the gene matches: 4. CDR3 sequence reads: CASSLTSGGETQYF. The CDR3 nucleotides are TGTGCCAGCAGCCTTACTAGCGGGGGTGAGACCCAGTACTTC.

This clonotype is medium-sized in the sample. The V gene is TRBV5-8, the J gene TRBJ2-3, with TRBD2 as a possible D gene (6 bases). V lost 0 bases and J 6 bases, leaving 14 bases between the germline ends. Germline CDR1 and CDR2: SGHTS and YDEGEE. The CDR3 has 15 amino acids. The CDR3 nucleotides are TGTGCCAGCAGCTTGGGATACGGAGGGCGGGATACGCAGTATTTT. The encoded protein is CASSLGYGGRDTQYF.

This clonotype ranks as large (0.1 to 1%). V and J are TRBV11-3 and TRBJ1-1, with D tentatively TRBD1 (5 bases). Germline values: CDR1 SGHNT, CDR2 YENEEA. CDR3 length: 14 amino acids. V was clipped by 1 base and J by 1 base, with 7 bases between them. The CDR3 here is CASSLGQGNTEAFF. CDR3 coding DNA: TGTGCCAGCAGCTTAGGCCAGGGGAACACTGAAGCTTTCTTT.

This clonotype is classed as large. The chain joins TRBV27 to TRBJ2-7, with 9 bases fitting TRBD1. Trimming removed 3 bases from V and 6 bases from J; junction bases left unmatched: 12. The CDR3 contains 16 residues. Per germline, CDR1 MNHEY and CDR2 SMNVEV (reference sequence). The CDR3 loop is CASSFGFGTGPSEQYF. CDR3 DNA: TGTGCCAGCAGTTTTGGGTTTGGGACAGGGCCGTCCGAGCAGTACTTC.

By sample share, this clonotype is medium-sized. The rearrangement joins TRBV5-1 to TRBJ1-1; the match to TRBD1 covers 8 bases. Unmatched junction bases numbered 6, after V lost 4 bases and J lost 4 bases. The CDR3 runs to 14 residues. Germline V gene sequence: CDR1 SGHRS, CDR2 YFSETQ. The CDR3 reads CASSDTGGTTEAFF. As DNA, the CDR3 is TGCGCCAGCAGCGATACAGGGGGGACCACTGAAGCTTTCTTT.

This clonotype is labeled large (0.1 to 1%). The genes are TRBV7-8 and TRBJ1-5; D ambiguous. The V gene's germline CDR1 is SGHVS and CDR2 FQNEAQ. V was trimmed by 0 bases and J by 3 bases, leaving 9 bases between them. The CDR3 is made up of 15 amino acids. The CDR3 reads CASSLATGNNQPQHF. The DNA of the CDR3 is TGTGCCAGCAGCTTAGCGACGGGGAACAATCAGCCCCAGCATTTT.